This T cell receptor beta chain was documented in a study of blood T cells in healthy people across ages. The study's findings and limits: Lack of knowledge of donor CMV status possibly confounded expanded clonotype changes. With age, beta diversity per million T cells declined roughly linearly, significantly by about 40.

Of note for this clonotype: The antigen remains unidentified.

With a J-beta primer mix and a sample-barcoded 5' primer, a second PCR ran roughly 6 to 12 cycles. TCRdb used MiXCR to reprocess the 5' RACE reads, holding one entry per CDR3 protein. The repertoire holds some 860,000 distinct CDR3 sequences, with roughly 50% as singletons. Sequencing was performed on blood. The origin of this receptor is a man aged 35 to 55 in good health.

The CDR3 here is CASSLRTQFGNYGYTF. CDR3 sequence (DNA): TGTGCCAGCAGTTTAAGGACCCAATTCGGAAACTATGGCTACACCTTC. This sequence joins TRBV12-3 or TRBV12-4 and TRBJ1-2, with unresolved D. The CDR3 is 16 amino acids. Trimming took off 2 bases at V and 2 bases at J, with 15 bases between the two ends.